These 29 T cell receptor beta chains share one sample of origin, sequenced in a study of blood T cell repertoires in COVID-19. TCRdb's table, derived via immunoSEQ multiplex PCR, lists solely in-frame clones and lacks some. Of a few hundred thousand clones listed, 84% are singletons. Material for sequencing was PBMCs or T cells enriched from blood (not recorded which). The source of these receptors is a man in his fifties or sixties who had recovered from COVID-19.

The rearrangement uses TRBV21-1 and TRBJ1-2; TRBD1, as called in the table, went unchecked against the DNA. TRBV21-1 is termed a pseudogene. There are 14 residues in the CDR3. The CDR3 bases are TGTGCCAGCAGCACCTGGGACAGGCGAACTGGTTACACCTTC. This sequence encodes CASSTWDRRTGYTF.

This clone was detected ten times or more. The CDR3 protein is CASGAPAGGGYTF. As DNA, the CDR3 is TGTGCTAGTGGTGCCCCCGCCGGTGGTGGCTACACCTTC. This chain uses TRBV12-5 with TRBJ1-2; unclear D gene. V was pared by 5 bases and J by 7 bases, with 14 bases between. CDR1 and CDR2 from the germline V gene are LGHNT and FRNRAP. The CDR3 sequence is 13 residues long. Drawing the rest from reference TRBV12-5 and TRBJ1-2, the complete variable domain is DARVTQTPRHKVTEMGQEVTMRCQPILGHNTVFWYRQTMMQGLELLAYFRNRAPLDDSGMPKDRFSAEMPDATLATLKIQPSEPRDSAVYFCASGAPAGGGYTFGSGTRLTVV.

The V gene is TRBV9, the J gene TRBJ2-7, with D unresolved. The CDR3 sequence is 13 residues long. Germline V CDR1 and CDR2: SGDLS, YYNGEE. V lost 2 bases, J lost 0 bases, and 6 bases lay in between. The CDR3 coding sequence is TGTGCCAGCAGCGTGAGTAGCTCCTACGAGCAGTACTTC. It specifies CASSVSSSYEQYF.

This clone was seen a single time. The J gene is TRBJ2-7, the V gene TRBV4-2, with 7 bases fitting TRBD2. V dropped 0 bases and J dropped 4; count of bases not matched to a gene: 0. CDR1 is LGHNA and CDR2 is YNFKEQ in the germline V gene. This CDR3 is built from 13 residues. CDR3 protein: CASSQEGGYEQYF. CDR3 DNA: TGTGCCAGCAGCCAAGAGGGGGGGTACGAGCAGTACTTC.

The genes are TRBV4-1 and TRBJ2-5, with TRBD2 identical over 11 bases. Unmatched junction bases numbered 3, after V lost 1 base and J lost 5 bases. The CDR3 extends over 15 amino acids. Looked up from germline, CDR1 is MGHRA and CDR2 is YSYEKL. Written as DNA, the CDR3 is TGCGCCAGCAGCCAAGTAGCGGGGGGGCCGGAGACCCAGTACTTC. Amino acid sequence: CASSQVAGGPETQYF.

The gene calls are TRBV11-2 and TRBJ1-2; 10 bases are a match to TRBD1. With V trimmed by 5 bases and J by 8 bases, 8 bases remained unmatched. The CDR3 length is 14 residues. CDR1 is SGHAT and CDR2 is FQNNGV in the germline V gene. This chain's CDR3 is CASSPSSTGGGYTF. As DNA, the CDR3 is TGTGCCAGCAGCCCGTCCTCGACAGGGGGCGGCTACACCTTC.

CDR3 in amino acids: CASSLRGPLSGGSTDTQYF. The CDR3 nucleotides are TGTGCCAGCAGTTTAAGGGGACCCTTGTCGGGGGGAAGCACAGATACGCAGTATTTT. The chain carries TRBV27 and TRBJ2-3, with 7 bases lining up with TRBD2. In germline, CDR1 is MNHEY, CDR2 SMNVEV (reference sequence). Trimming at V came to 2 bases and at J to 0 bases, leaving 14 bases not matched to a gene. CDR3 length equals 19 residues.

This clone occurred many times. This chain links TRBV18 with TRBJ2-7; tentatively, D is TRBD2 (5 bases). Germline V gives CDR1 KGHSH, CDR2 LQKENI. Deletions cut 3 bases from V and 6 bases from J, with 18 bases between. The CDR3 is 15 amino acids. CDR3 sequence (DNA): TGTGCCAGCTCACCGCCAACCCAACGGGGTGGCGAGCAGTACTTC. It codes for CASSPPTQRGGEQYF.

The CDR3 reads CASARSGAFDGYTF. The CDR3 DNA sequence: TGTGCCAGCGCCCGTTCTGGGGCATTTGATGGCTACACCTTC. This rearrangement joins TRBV3-1 (or the pseudogene TRBV3-2) to TRBJ1-2; a possible D gene is TRBD1 (5 bases). The CDR3 loop spans 14 amino acids. V was trimmed by 8 bases and J by 6 bases, leaving 19 bases between them. Germline V gene data show CDR1 as LGHDT and CDR2 as YNNKEL (reference sequence).

The chain recombines TRBV6-2 or TRBV6-3 with TRBJ1-6, with a weak D call TRBD1 (5 bases). The CDR3 sequence is 14 residues long. The V gene lost 2 bases and the J gene lost 13 bases, with 15 bases spanning the gap. From germline, CDR1 is MNHEY and CDR2 SVGEGT. As DNA, the CDR3 is TGTGCCAGCAGTTACGGGCAGGGCTTTGGTCCCCTCCACTTT. This translates into CASSYGQGFGPLHF.

The rearrangement uses TRBV6-1 and TRBJ1-6; D not resolved. There are 16 residues in the CDR3. Between the trimmed V and J ends, which lost 2 bases and 9 bases, there was a span of 17 bases. CDR1 MNHNS and CDR2 SASEGT come from the germline V gene. The CDR3 sequence: CASSERPPSLGSPLHF. In DNA form, the CDR3 reads TGTGCCAGCAGTGAAAGGCCACCTAGTCTTGGTTCACCCCTCCACTTT.

V gene TRBV12-5 combines with J gene TRBJ1-1; D is perhaps TRBD1 (6 bases). The ends were cut back, 0 bases at V and 11 bases at J, with 13 bases in the middle. The CDR3 consists of 13 residues. The germline gives CDR1 LGHNT, CDR2 FRNRAP. The CDR3 here is CASGLVGGLDAFF. The CDR3, as DNA: TGTGCTAGTGGTTTGGTCGGGGGGCTTGACGCTTTCTTT. The variable domain in full, with the rest retrieved from reference TRBV12-5 and TRBJ1-1, is DARVTQTPRHKVTEMGQEVTMRCQPILGHNTVFWYRQTMMQGLELLAYFRNRAPLDDSGMPKDRFSAEMPDATLATLKIQPSEPRDSAVYFCASGLVGGLDAFFGQGTRLTVV.

The rearrangement uses TRBV6-6 and TRBJ2-7, with TRBD2 identical over 11 bases. Germline loops: CDR1 MNHNY, CDR2 SVGAGI (reference sequence). The J segment lost 7 bases and the V segment lost 4 bases, leaving 9 bases of the junction unmatched. CDR3 size: 15 residues. CDR3 in amino acids: CASSFPGTSGREQYF. The CDR3 region has the DNA TGTGCCAGCAGTTTCCCCGGGACTAGCGGACGGGAGCAGTACTTC.

The chain is built from TRBV7-8 and TRBJ1-6, with unresolved D. Trimming removed 5 bases from V and 10 bases from J, with 18 bases in between. Germline V gives CDR1 SGHVS, CDR2 FQNEAQ. The CDR3 spans 15 residues. CDR3 loop: CASSPVYPGPSPLHF. CDR3 DNA: TGTGCCAGCAGCCCCGTGTACCCCGGTCCATCACCCCTCCACTTT.

The chain links TRBV12-5 to TRBJ2-1; 7 bases align to TRBD2. Per the germline V gene, CDR1 is LGHNT and CDR2 is FRNRAP. The V and J ends lost 6 bases and 0 bases, in that order; junction bases with no gene match: 11. The CDR3 spans 17 residues. This CDR3 reads CASGPSLRGSSYNEQFF. For the CDR3, the DNA is TGTGCTAGTGGCCCCTCTTTGCGGGGGAGCTCCTACAATGAGCAGTTCTTC. Full variable domain (remainder filled in from reference TRBV12-5 and TRBJ2-1): DARVTQTPRHKVTEMGQEVTMRCQPILGHNTVFWYRQTMMQGLELLAYFRNRAPLDDSGMPKDRFSAEMPDATLATLKIQPSEPRDSAVYFCASGPSLRGSSYNEQFFGPGTRLTVL.

The V gene is TRBV13, the J gene TRBJ2-1; 13 bases align to TRBD2. Germline lookup yields CDR1 PRHDT and CDR2 FYEKMQ (reference sequence). With 6 bases clipped from V and 5 bases from J, the junction kept 13 bases outside the gene matches. The CDR3 has 18 amino acids. The DNA for the CDR3 is TGTGCCAGCAGTTCACTAGCGGGAGGGACTCCGAACAACAATGAGCAGTTCTTC. This sequence encodes CASSSLAGGTPNNNEQFF.

The V and J genes are TRBV19 and TRBJ1-5; 8 bases map to TRBD1. V lost 5 bases to trimming and J lost 7 bases; unmatched junction nucleotides: 7. The germline CDR1 and CDR2 sequences are LNHDA and SQIVND (reference sequence). The CDR3 covers 14 residues. In DNA, the CDR3 is TGTGCCAGTAGTTCACACAGGGGGGTACAGCCCCAGCATTTT. The encoded protein is CASSSHRGVQPQHF. Variable domain in full (rest from reference TRBV19 and TRBJ1-5): DGGITQSPKYLFRKEGQNVTLSCEQNLNHDAMYWYRQDPGQGLRLIYYSQIVNDFQKGDIAEGYSVSREKKESFPLTVTSAQKNPTAFYLCASSSHRGVQPQHFGDGTRLSIL.

J is TRBJ1-1 and V is TRBV7-6; 9 nucleotides align to TRBD1. After removal of 4 bases from V and 8 bases from J, the junction contained 5 bases not matched to a gene. CDR1 and CDR2 from the germline V gene are SGHVS and FNYEAQ. CDR3 length: 13 amino acids. The CDR3 region has the DNA TGTGCCAGCAGCTCACAGGGGGCAAGGGAAGCTTTCTTT. Residues: CASSSQGAREAFF.

The rearrangement links TRBV7-2 to TRBJ2-2; no definite D call. This CDR3 comprises 15 residues. CDR1 SGHTA and CDR2 FQGNSA come from the germline V gene. V lost 2 bases and J 1 base, leaving 8 bases between the germline ends. CDR3 nucleotides: TGTGCCAGCAGCTTAAGCAGGATGAACACCGGGGAGCTGTTTTTT. It specifies CASSLSRMNTGELFF.

This CDR3 reads CASSRSPAGGETQYF. For the CDR3, the DNA is TGCGCCAGCAGCCGAAGCCCAGCGGGAGGAGAGACCCAGTACTTC. The V gene is TRBV4-3, the J gene TRBJ2-5; TRBD2 aligns across 9 bases. J gave up 4 bases and V 4 bases, and 7 bases lay outside the gene matches. CDR1 is LGHNA and CDR2 is YSLEER in the germline V gene. The CDR3 runs 15 residues.

This clone was seen once. This rearrangement joins TRBV10-1 to TRBJ1-1; D not certain. V lost 6 bases to trimming and J lost 0 bases, with 8 bases between them. CDR3 size: 13 residues. The germline CDR1 and CDR2 sequences are WNHNN and SYGVQD (reference sequence). This chain's CDR3 is CASSATVNTEAFF. DNA for the CDR3: TGCGCCAGCAGCGCTACAGTGAACACTGAAGCTTTCTTT.

The J gene is TRBJ1-3, the V gene TRBV5-1; TRBD1 matches 10 bases. The J segment lost 2 bases and the V segment lost 2 bases, leaving 4 bases of the junction unmatched. This CDR3 is 16 amino acids long. Germline lookup yields CDR1 SGHRS and CDR2 YFSETQ. This CDR3 is CASSLMGQGTGNTIYF. As DNA, the CDR3 is TGCGCCAGCAGCTTAATGGGACAGGGGACTGGAAACACCATATATTTT.

The CDR3 DNA reads TGTGCCAGCAGCTTAGCGATGGAGCTGGAAGCTTTCTTT. Protein product: CASSLAMELEAFF. The gene calls are TRBV7-2 and TRBJ1-1; D is unclear. The germline CDR1 and CDR2 sequences are SGHTA and FQGNSA. Trimming left V 0 bases short and J 8 bases short, with 10 bases between. This CDR3 is 13 amino acids long.

This clone appeared a single time. The chain couples TRBV29-1 to TRBJ2-7, with a weak D call TRBD2 (5 bases). Germline CDR1 reads SQVTM; CDR2 reads ANQGSEA. The CDR3 sequence is 11 residues long. Trimming pared 5 bases from V and 7 bases from J, leaving 12 bases between. The CDR3 DNA reads as TGCAGCGTTATGGGAGCTCGGGAGCAGTACTTC. Encoded protein: CSVMGAREQYF.

The genes are TRBV11-2 and TRBJ2-7; 7 bases match TRBD2. CDR1 and CDR2 (germline): SGHAT, FQNNGV. This CDR3 region has 13 residues. V lost 4 bases and J lost 3; bases outside the gene matches: 3. CDR3 amino acids: CASSSGLFYEQYF. CDR3 nucleotides: TGTGCCAGCAGCTCGGGACTATTCTACGAGCAGTACTTC.

This clone was picked up one time. The V gene is TRBV5-1, the J gene TRBJ2-7, with 12 positions matching TRBD1. The V segment lost 4 bases and the J segment 5 bases; nucleotides outside the gene matches: 7. This CDR3 region has 15 residues. Per germline, CDR1 SGHRS and CDR2 YFSETQ. CDR3 residues: CASSGGQGAFDEQYF. In DNA form, the CDR3 reads TGCGCCAGCAGCGGGGGACAGGGGGCGTTTGACGAGCAGTACTTC.

The gene calls are TRBV9 and TRBJ2-2; TRBD2 agrees at 7 bases. V was clipped by 0 bases and J by 10 bases; unmatched bases: 9. Germline lookup yields CDR1 SGDLS and CDR2 YYNGEE. This CDR3 has 15 residues. CDR3 region: CASSVDGLVLEELFF. The CDR3 DNA reads TGTGCCAGCAGCGTAGACGGACTAGTGTTGGAGGAGCTGTTTTTT.

The chain links TRBV6-5 to TRBJ1-2; D is ambiguous. V lost 0 bases to trimming and J lost 3 bases, with 8 bases between them. The CDR3 is made up of 14 amino acids. Germline CDR1 MNHEY, CDR2 SVGAGI. The CDR3 loop reads CASSYSRVDYGYTF. The CDR3 DNA reads as TGTGCCAGCAGTTACTCTCGGGTAGACTATGGCTACACCTTC.

The CDR3 DNA reads as TGTGCCAGCAGACTACTCAAACAGGGGAACACTGAAGCTTTCTTT. It specifies CASRLLKQGNTEAFF. The V call is TRBV11-3, the J call TRBJ1-1, with a tentative D call TRBD1 (6 bases). The CDR3 runs to 15 residues. V dropped 6 bases and J dropped 1 base, with 15 bases sitting between them. CDR1 and CDR2 (germline): SGHNT, YENEEA.